This T cell receptor beta chain was documented in a study of cytomegalovirus exposure and HLA in healthy donors. Comment on this clone: Its matching antigen is unknown.

The protocol was immunoSEQ multiplex PCR, while the TCRdb copy is restricted to in-frame clones and leaves out a portion. The sample has around 60,000 clones, 75% to 95% seen once. The CDR3 contains 14 residues. Germline loops: CDR1 MNHNY, CDR2 SVGAGI (reference sequence). The V gene lost 6 bases and the J gene lost 9 bases, with 20 bases spanning the gap. Study observations and caveats: That first-cohort TCR clusters tended to co-occur in the 90 to 150 validation repertoires was found in a later analysis. Reported performance of the classifier showed diagnosis of cytomegalovirus status with high specificity and sensitivity. Whilst most TCR sequences proved rare, a subset of public TCRs occurred across many donors. The authors enumerated some 170 TCR beta chains as linked to cytomegalovirus.

The sequencing sample was made of PBMCs. The sequence was collected from a man aged 18 to 29 in good health and CMV-seronegative. V is TRBV6-6 and J is TRBJ2-5, with D possibly being TRBD1 (6 bases). The CDR3 loop is CASRRADGPGAQYF. The CDR3 DNA sequence: TGTGCCAGCAGACGCGCCGACGGCCCAGGGGCCCAGTACTTC.